This T cell receptor (beta chain) was identified in a study of cytomegalovirus exposure and HLA in healthy donors. CDR3 length: 17 amino acids. The V end was cut by 6 bases, the J end by 6 bases, with 21 bases between. Germline CDR1 reads LNHDA; CDR2 reads SQIVND (reference sequence). Amplification used 60 Vbeta primers and 13 Jbeta primers. The protocol was immunoSEQ multiplex PCR, while the TCRdb copy is restricted to in-frame clones and leaves out a portion. The table includes around 210,000 clones, 70% to 80% detected once. This TCR came from a male donor in good health and CMV-seropositive. The rearrangement links TRBV19 to TRBJ1-6; D possibly corresponds to TRBD1 (5 bases). Sequences were obtained from PBMCs. CDR3 nucleotide sequence: TGTGCCAGTAGCTCCCAACGGGGGAGTGTCTCTAATTCACCCCTCCACTTT. Its translation: CASSSQRGSVSNSPLHF.